This T cell receptor (beta chain) is drawn from a study of T cells in Graves' hyperthyroidism and ophthalmopathy. Investigators excluded patients with uncontrolled infection, other autoimmune disease, pregnancy or lactation. The TCR beta CDR3 regions underwent amplification using RNA transcripts as the source. HTBI primers were used for first-round RT-PCR of the TCR CDR3. Each CDR3 protein is one row after TCRdb ran MiXCR on the multiplex PCR reads. The table lists 200,000 to 250,000 distinct CDR3 sequences, roughly 17% of them singletons. V gave up 7 bases and J gave up 2 bases, with 5 bases separating them. The CDR3 covers 11 residues. The germline V gene encodes CDR1 MDHEN and CDR2 SYDVKM. This clonotype was detected many times. The antigen is unknown. Study-level findings and limits: Blood also held most thyroid clonotypes expanded beyond 0.001. The model predicted ophthalmopathy a median roughly six months before onset.

The receptor comes from a young woman with Graves' ophthalmopathy. The rearrangement joins TRBV28 to TRBJ1-2; D call uncertain. What was sequenced was blood. CDR3 bases: TGTGCCAGCATGGGCAACTATGGCTACACCTTC. It yields the protein CASMGNYGYTF.